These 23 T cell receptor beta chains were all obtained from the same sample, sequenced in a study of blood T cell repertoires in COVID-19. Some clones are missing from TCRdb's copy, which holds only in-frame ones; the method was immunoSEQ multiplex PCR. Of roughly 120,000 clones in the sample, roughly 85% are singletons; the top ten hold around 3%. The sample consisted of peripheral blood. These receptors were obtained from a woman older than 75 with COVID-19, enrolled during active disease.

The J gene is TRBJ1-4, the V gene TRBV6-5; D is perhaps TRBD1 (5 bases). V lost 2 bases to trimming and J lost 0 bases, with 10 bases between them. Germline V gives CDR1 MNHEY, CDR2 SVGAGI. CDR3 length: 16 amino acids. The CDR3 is CASSYGGASTNEKLFF. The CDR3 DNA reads TGTGCCAGCAGTTACGGCGGGGCCTCAACTAATGAAAAACTGTTTTTT.

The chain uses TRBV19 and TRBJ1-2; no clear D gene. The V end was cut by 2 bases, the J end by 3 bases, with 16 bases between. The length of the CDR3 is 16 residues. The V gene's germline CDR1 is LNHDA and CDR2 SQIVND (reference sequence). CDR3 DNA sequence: TGTGCCAGTAGTATATATCTCCGGGAGAAGGACTATGGCTACACCTTC. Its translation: CASSIYLREKDYGYTF.

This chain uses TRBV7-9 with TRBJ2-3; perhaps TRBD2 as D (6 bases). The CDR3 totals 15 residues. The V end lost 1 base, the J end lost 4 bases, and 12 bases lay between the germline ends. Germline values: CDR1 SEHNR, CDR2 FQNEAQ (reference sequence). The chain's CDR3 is CASSLVPSVSDTQYF. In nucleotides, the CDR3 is TGTGCCAGCAGCTTAGTTCCTAGCGTGTCAGATACGCAGTATTTT. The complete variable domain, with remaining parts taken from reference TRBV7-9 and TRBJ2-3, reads DTGVSQNPRHKITKRGQNVTFRCDPISEHNRLYWYRQTLGQGPEFLTYFQNEAQLEKSRLLSDRFSAERPKGSFSTLEIQRTEQGDSAMYLCASSLVPSVSDTQYFGPGTRLTVL.

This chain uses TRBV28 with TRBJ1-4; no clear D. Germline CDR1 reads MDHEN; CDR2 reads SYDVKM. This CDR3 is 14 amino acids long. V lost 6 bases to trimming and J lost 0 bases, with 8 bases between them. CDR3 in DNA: TGTGCCAGCAGGAGCATAGCAACTAATGAAAAACTGTTTTTT. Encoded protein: CASRSIATNEKLFF.

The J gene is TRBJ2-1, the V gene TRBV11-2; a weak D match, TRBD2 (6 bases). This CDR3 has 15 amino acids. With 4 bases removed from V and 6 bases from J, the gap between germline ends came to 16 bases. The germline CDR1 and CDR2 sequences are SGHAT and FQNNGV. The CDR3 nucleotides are TGTGCCAGCAGCTCCCGCGGTAGCGGAGGCAATGAGCAGTTCTTC. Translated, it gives CASSSRGSGGNEQFF.

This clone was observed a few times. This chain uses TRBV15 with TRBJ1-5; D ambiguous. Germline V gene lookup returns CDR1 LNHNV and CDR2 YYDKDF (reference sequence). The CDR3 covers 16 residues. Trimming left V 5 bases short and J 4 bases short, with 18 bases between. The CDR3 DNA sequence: TGTGCCACCAGCGAAATTGGAGGAGGCGGTAATCAGCCCCAGCATTTT. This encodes CATSEIGGGGNQPQHF.

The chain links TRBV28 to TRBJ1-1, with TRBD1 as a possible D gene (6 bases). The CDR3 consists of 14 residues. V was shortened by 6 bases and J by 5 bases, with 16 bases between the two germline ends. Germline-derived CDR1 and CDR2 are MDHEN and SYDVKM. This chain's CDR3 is CASSPGHGATEAFF. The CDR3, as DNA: TGTGCCAGCAGCCCGGGACACGGAGCAACTGAAGCTTTCTTT.

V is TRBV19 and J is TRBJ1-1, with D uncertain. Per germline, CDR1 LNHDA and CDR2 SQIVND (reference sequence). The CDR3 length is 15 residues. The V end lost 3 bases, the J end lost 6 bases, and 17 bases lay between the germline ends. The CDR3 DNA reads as TGTGCCAGTAGTATCTCCCGAGGGAGTGGCGCTGAAGCTTTCTTT. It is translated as CASSISRGSGAEAFF.

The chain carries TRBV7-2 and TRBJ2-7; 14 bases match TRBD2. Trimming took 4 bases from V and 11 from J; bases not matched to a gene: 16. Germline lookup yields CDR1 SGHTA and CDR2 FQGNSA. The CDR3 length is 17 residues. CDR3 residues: CASSSQTSGRARDKKYF. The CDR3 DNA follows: TGTGCCAGCAGCTCCCAGACTAGCGGGAGGGCCAGGGACAAAAAGTACTTC. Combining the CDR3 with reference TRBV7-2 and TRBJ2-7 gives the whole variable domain GAGVSQSPSNKVTEKGKDVELRCDPISGHTALYWYRQSLGQGLEFLIYFQGNSAPDKSGLPSDRFSAERTGGSVSTLTIQRTQQEDSAVYLCASSSQTSGRARDKKYFGPGTRLTVT.

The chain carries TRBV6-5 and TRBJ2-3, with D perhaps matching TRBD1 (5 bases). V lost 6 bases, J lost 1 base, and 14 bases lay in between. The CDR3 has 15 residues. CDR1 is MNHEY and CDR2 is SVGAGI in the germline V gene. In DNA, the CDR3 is TGTGCCAGCAGCCGAGGTATGGGGCGCACAGATACGCAGTATTTT. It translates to CASSRGMGRTDTQYF.

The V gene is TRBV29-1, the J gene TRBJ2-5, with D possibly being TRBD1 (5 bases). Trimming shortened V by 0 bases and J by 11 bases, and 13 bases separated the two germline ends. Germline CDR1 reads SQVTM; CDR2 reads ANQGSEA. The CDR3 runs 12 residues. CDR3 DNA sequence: TGCAGCGTTGAAGATCCCCGACAGCCTCAGTACTTC. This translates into CSVEDPRQPQYF.

CDR3 nucleotides: TGCAGCGTTGGCCAGGCGAACACTGAAGCTTTCTTT. Its protein is CSVGQANTEAFF. The chain recombines TRBV29-1 with TRBJ1-1, with unresolved D. The CDR3 consists of 12 residues. The germline V gene encodes CDR1 SQVTM and CDR2 ANQGSEA. V dropped 4 bases and J dropped 1 base, with 7 bases sitting between them.

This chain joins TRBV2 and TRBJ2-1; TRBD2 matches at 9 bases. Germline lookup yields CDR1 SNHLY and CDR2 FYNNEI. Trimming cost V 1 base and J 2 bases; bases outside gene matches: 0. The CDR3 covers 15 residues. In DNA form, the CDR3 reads TGTGCCAGCAGTGAAGTAGCGGGAGCCTACAATGAGCAGTTCTTC. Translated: CASSEVAGAYNEQFF.

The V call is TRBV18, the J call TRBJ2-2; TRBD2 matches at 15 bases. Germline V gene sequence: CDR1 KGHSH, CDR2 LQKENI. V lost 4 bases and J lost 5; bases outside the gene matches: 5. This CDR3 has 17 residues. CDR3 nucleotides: TGTGCCAGCTCACGCGGGACTAGCGGGAGGCGGACCGGGGAGCTGTTTTTT. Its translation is CASSRGTSGRRTGELFF.

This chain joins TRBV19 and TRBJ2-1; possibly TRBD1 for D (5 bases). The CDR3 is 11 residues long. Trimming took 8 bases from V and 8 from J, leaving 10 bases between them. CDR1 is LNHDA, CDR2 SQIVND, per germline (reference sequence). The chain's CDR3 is CASATGDEQFF. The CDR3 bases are TGTGCCAGTGCCACAGGCGATGAGCAGTTCTTC.

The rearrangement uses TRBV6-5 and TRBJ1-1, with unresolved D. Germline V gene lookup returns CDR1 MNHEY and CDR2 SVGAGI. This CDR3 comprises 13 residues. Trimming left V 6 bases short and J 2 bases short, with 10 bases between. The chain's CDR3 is CASSGVVNTEAFF. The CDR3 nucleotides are TGTGCCAGCAGCGGGGTAGTTAACACTGAAGCTTTCTTT.

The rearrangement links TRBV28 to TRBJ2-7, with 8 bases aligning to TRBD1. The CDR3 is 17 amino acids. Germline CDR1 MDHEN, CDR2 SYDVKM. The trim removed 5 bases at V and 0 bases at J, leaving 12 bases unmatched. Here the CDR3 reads CASSPRTGKEGSYEQYF. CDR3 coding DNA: TGTGCCAGCAGTCCTCGGACAGGGAAAGAAGGCTCCTACGAGCAGTACTTC.

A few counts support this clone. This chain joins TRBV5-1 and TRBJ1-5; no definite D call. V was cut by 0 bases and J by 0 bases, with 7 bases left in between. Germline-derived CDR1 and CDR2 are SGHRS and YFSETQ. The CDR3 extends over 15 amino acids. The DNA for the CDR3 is TGCGCCAGCAGCTTGGGGGCAAATAGCAATCAGCCCCAGCATTTT. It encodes CASSLGANSNQPQHF.

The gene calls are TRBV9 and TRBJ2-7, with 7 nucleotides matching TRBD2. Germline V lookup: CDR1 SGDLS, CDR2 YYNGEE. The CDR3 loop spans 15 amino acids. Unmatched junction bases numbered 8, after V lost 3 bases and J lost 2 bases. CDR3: CASSEGGPLTYEQYF. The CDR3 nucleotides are TGTGCCAGCAGCGAGGGAGGGCCCCTTACCTACGAGCAGTACTTC.

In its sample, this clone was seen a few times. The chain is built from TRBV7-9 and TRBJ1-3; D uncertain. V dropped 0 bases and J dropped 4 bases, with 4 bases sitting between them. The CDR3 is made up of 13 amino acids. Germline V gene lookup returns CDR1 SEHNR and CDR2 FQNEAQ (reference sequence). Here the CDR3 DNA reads TGTGCCAGCAGCTTAGCCGGGGGAAACACCATATATTTT. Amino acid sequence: CASSLAGGNTIYF.

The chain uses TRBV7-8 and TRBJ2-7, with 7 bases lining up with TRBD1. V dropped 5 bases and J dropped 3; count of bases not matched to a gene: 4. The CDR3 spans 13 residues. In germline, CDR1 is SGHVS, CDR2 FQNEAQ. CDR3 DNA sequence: TGTGCCAGCAGCCAGACAGGGTTCTACGAGCAGTACTTC. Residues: CASSQTGFYEQYF.

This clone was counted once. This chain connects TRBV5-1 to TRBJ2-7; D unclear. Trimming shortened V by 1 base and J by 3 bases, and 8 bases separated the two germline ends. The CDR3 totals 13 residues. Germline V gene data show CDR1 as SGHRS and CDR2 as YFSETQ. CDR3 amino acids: CASSLYQDYEQYF. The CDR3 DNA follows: TGCGCCAGCAGCTTGTATCAGGACTACGAGCAGTACTTC.

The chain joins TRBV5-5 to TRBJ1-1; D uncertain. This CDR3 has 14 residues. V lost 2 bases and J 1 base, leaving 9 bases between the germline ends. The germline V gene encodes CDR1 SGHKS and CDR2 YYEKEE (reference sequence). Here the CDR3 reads CASSFSPGNTEAFF. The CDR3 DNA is TGTGCCAGCAGCTTTTCCCCCGGGAACACTGAAGCTTTCTTT. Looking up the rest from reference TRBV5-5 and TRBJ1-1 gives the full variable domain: DAGVTQSPTHLIKTRGQQVTLRCSPISGHKSVSWYQQVLGQGPQFIFQYYEKEERGRGNFPDRFSARQFPNYSSELNVNALLLGDSALYLCASSFSPGNTEAFFGQGTRLTVV.